This TCR beta chain came from a study of neurological immune-mediated disorders. Study conclusions and caveats: The highest TCR clonal expansion occurred in HTLV-1-associated myelopathy; multiple sclerosis fell below healthy controls. A possible signature appeared as one related-CDR3 cluster, in which phylogenetic grouping placed the repertoires of 18 of 34 multiple sclerosis patients.

There are many counts of this clonotype. Its antigen is not identified. The making of cDNA relied on 5'RACE with 10-nucleotide random UMIs. TCRdb reprocessed the 5' RACE reads with MiXCR, giving one entry per CDR3 protein. The repertoire includes tens of thousands of distinct CDR3 sequences, 4.5% to 7% of them detected once, and less than 1.5% sits in the top ten. Sequences were obtained from CD4+ T cells from blood. The sequence derives from a woman between 18 and 29 years old with multiple sclerosis.

CDR3: CASSPPGQAYGYTF. The CDR3 coding sequence is TGTGCCAGCTCACCACCGGGTCAGGCCTATGGCTACACCTTC. The chain couples TRBV18 to TRBJ1-2; no firm D call. Germline CDR1 and CDR2: KGHSH and LQKENI. This CDR3 region has 14 residues. V lost 0 bases and J lost 4, with 9 bases in between.